Below, 19 T cell receptor beta chains from the same sample are listed, as sequenced in a study of cytomegalovirus exposure and HLA in healthy donors. The PCR employed 60 Vbeta primers together with 13 Jbeta primers. Clones were read by immunoSEQ multiplex PCR, and TCRdb kept only the in-frame ones, dropping some. The sample gives approximately 210,000 clones, about three quarters of which show up once; 0.95% to 1.4% is in the top ten. The sequenced sample was PBMCs. All receptors derive from a woman aged 40 to 50 in good health and CMV-seronegative.

This clone was seen once. The chain employs TRBV7-9 and TRBJ2-5; D not certain. Germline CDR1 and CDR2: SEHNR and FQNEAQ (reference sequence). Trimming took 10 bases from V and 5 from J, leaving 5 bases between them. The CDR3 runs 9 residues. The CDR3 coding sequence is TGTGCCACTCGGGAGACCCAGTACTTC. This codes for CATRETQYF.

Written as DNA, the CDR3 is TGTGCCAGCAGCCTCCGGGGGGTTGAGACTAATGAAAAACTGTTTTTT. Encoded protein: CASSLRGVETNEKLFF. The chain is built from TRBV27 and TRBJ1-4; D is possibly TRBD1 (5 bases). The germline gives CDR1 MNHEY, CDR2 SMNVEV (reference sequence). The CDR3 has 16 amino acids. The V and J ends lost 6 bases and 2 bases respectively, with 16 bases between them.

The V call is TRBV6-1, the J call TRBJ2-3; 12 nucleotides align to TRBD2. After removal of 5 bases from V and 6 bases from J, the junction contained 3 bases not matched to a gene. Germline CDR1 and CDR2: MNHNS and SASEGT. This CDR3 has 14 residues. The CDR3: CASSLAGGSDTQYF. In DNA, the CDR3 is TGTGCCAGCAGTCTAGCGGGAGGGTCGGATACGCAGTATTTT.

The CDR3 DNA follows: TGTGCCAGCAGCAAGGAAGGGTGTCTAGCGGGACTCAGGGGATACGAGCAGTACTTC. Protein sequence: CASSKEGCLAGLRGYEQYF. The chain couples TRBV21-1 to TRBJ2-7; the listed D gene, TRBD2, was not tested against the DNA. TRBV21-1 is marked as a pseudogene. The CDR3 is 19 amino acids.

The rearrangement uses TRBV2 and TRBJ1-2; possible D gene TRBD1, 6 bases. The CDR3 is made up of 16 amino acids. Germline values: CDR1 SNHLY, CDR2 FYNNEI. Trimming removed 2 bases at V and 5 bases at J, with 18 bases between. The CDR3 is CASSEMGRGARYGYTF. The CDR3 region has the DNA TGTGCCAGCAGTGAAATGGGTCGGGGGGCGCGGTATGGCTACACCTTC.

J is TRBJ2-7 and V is TRBV4-3; a weak D match, TRBD1 (6 bases). Deletions cut 0 bases from V and 6 bases from J, with 9 bases between. The CDR3 is 13 residues long. Per the germline V gene, CDR1 is LGHNA and CDR2 is YSLEER. The CDR3 DNA sequence: TGCGCCAGCAGCCAAGACTTGGGGGCCGAGCAGTACTTC. Residues: CASSQDLGAEQYF.

The rearrangement uses TRBV11-2 and TRBJ1-2; a weak D match, TRBD1 (5 bases). Germline lookup yields CDR1 SGHAT and CDR2 FQNNGV. The CDR3 is 11 amino acids. Trimming took 6 bases from V and 8 from J, leaving 10 bases between them. CDR3 DNA sequence: TGTGCCAGCAGGGAACCAGGGGGCTACACCTTC. This codes for CASREPGGYTF.

The chain is built from TRBV7-2 and TRBJ2-7; 9 nucleotides align to TRBD1. This CDR3 has 15 residues. From germline, CDR1 is SGHTA and CDR2 FQGNSA. Unmatched junction bases numbered 7, after V lost 5 bases and J lost 2 bases. In nucleotides, the CDR3 is TGTGCCAGCAGCCCCGACAGGGGGGCCCCCTACGAGCAGTACTTC. Translation: CASSPDRGAPYEQYF.

V and J are TRBV9 and TRBJ2-3, with 10 bases fitting TRBD2. V lost 3 bases, J lost 6 bases, and 1 base stayed unmatched. The CDR3 contains 13 residues. CDR1 is SGDLS, CDR2 YYNGEE, per germline. CDR3 residues: CASSDSGRDTQYF. The CDR3 DNA follows: TGTGCCAGCAGCGATAGCGGGAGGGATACGCAGTATTTT.

This chain links TRBV11-3 with TRBJ2-7; tentative D call: TRBD1 (5 bases). Germline-derived CDR1 and CDR2 are SGHNT and YENEEA. This CDR3 comprises 14 residues. The V and J ends lost 5 bases and 3 bases respectively, with 14 bases between them. The CDR3, as DNA: TGTGCCAGCAGCCGTGACAGTTACGGCTACGAGCAGTACTTC. Residues: CASSRDSYGYEQYF.

V is TRBV28 and J is TRBJ2-3; D not certain. This CDR3 is built from 13 residues. The ends were cut back, 8 bases at V and 0 bases at J, with 9 bases in the middle. CDR1 MDHEN and CDR2 SYDVKM come from the germline V gene. In nucleotides, the CDR3 is TGTGCCAGCTTGGCGGAGAGCACAGATACGCAGTATTTT. Translation: CASLAESTDTQYF.

The chain carries TRBV7-8 and TRBJ1-4, with 12 bases aligning to TRBD1. Germline V CDR1 and CDR2: SGHVS, FQNEAQ. The trim removed 3 bases at V and 5 bases at J, leaving 1 base unmatched. The CDR3 is made up of 15 amino acids. The CDR3 sequence is CASSFGTGGNEKLFF. In DNA form, the CDR3 reads TGTGCCAGCAGCTTCGGGACAGGGGGCAATGAAAAACTGTTTTTT.

The chain carries TRBV7-2 and TRBJ2-1, with 7 bases lining up with TRBD2. The junction had 5 bases not matched to a gene; V was cut back by 3 bases and J by 9 bases. There are 13 residues in the CDR3. In germline, CDR1 is SGHTA, CDR2 FQGNSA. The CDR3 DNA reads as TGTGCCAGCAGCTTTAAGCAGCGGGGTGAGCAGTTCTTC. This translates into CASSFKQRGEQFF.

J is TRBJ2-3 and V is TRBV10-3; D is unclear. Between the trimmed V and J ends, which lost 0 bases and 0 bases, there was a span of 7 bases. The CDR3 has 15 residues. In germline, CDR1 is ENHRY, CDR2 SYGVKD. The CDR3 sequence is CAISESVTSTDTQYF. Here the CDR3 DNA reads TGTGCCATCAGTGAGTCGGTGACTAGCACAGATACGCAGTATTTT.

The chain uses TRBV19 and TRBJ2-1; D is possibly TRBD2 (5 bases). The V gene lost 7 bases and the J gene lost 0 bases, with 13 bases spanning the gap. Germline V lookup: CDR1 LNHDA, CDR2 SQIVND (reference sequence). This CDR3 spans 15 amino acids. The CDR3 spells CASTSGFASYNEQFF. The CDR3 bases are TGTGCCAGTACCTCGGGATTCGCCTCCTACAATGAGCAGTTCTTC.

The genes are TRBV21-1 and TRBJ2-7; whether TRBD2, the table's D call, matches the DNA was not checked. TRBV21-1 is termed a pseudogene. The CDR3 has 16 residues. Here the CDR3 DNA reads TGTGCCAGCAGGGACTCTCAAGGGCCACCATCCTACGAGCAGTACGTC. Protein sequence: CASRDSQGPPSYEQYV.

Of note for this clone: At one end the junction does not follow the germline gene, possibly because of a read error. V gene TRBV11-2 combines with J gene TRBJ2-7; TRBD2 matches at 9 bases. The CDR3 covers 19 residues. CDR1 SGHAT and CDR2 FQNNGV come from the germline V gene. The CDR3 DNA sequence: TGTGCCAGCAGATTAGGGGGGGGACTAGCAGTCCGGCGGACCTACGAGCAGTACTTC. It encodes CASRLGGGLAVRRTYEQYF.

The gene calls are TRBV19 and TRBJ2-3; 8 nucleotides line up with TRBD1. The V gene end was trimmed by 6 bases and the J gene end by 2 bases; junction bases not matched to a gene: 4. CDR3 length equals 14 residues. Germline CDR1 and CDR2: LNHDA and SQIVND (reference sequence). The CDR3 loop reads CASRQQGDTDTQYF. CDR3 nucleotide sequence: TGTGCCAGTAGGCAACAGGGGGACACAGATACGCAGTATTTT.

There are many counts of this clone. The chain joins TRBV25-1 to TRBJ2-7; D unclear. V gave up 8 bases and J gave up 1 base, with 9 bases separating them. There are 12 residues in the CDR3. Germline CDR1 MGHDK, CDR2 SYGVNS. The CDR3 nucleotides read TGTGCCAGCGAGGCCGGATCCTACGAGCAGTACTTC. Translated: CASEAGSYEQYF.